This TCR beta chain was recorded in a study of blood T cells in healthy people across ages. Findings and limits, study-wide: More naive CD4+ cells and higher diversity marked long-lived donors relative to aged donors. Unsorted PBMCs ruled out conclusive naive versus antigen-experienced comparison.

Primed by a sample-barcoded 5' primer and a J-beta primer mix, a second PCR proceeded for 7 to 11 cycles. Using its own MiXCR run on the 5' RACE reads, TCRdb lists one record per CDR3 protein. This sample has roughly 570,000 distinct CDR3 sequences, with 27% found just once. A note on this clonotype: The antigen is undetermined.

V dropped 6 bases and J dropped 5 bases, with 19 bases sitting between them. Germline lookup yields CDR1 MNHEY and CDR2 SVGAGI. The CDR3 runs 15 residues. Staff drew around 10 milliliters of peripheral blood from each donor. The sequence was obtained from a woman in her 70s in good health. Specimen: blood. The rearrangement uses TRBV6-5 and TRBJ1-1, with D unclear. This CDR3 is CASRKGRIGRTEAFF. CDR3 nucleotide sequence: TGTGCCAGCAGAAAAGGACGGATTGGTCGGACTGAAGCTTTCTTT.